This T cell receptor (beta chain) is drawn from a study of T-cell reconstitution after alpha-beta-depleted transplantation in children. Study results and caveats: Where alpha-beta T cells came from about two months after transplant was reportedly several hundred expanded graft clones. Newly produced T cells mostly accounted for T-cell counts and diversity one year post-transplant. The high TCRbeta diversity at day 60 in some patients came from surviving recipient T cells and thymic progenitors.

A note on this clonotype: Its antigen is still unknown.

Researchers prepared the TCRbeta library using unique molecular identifiers, the study reports. Each CDR3 protein gets one entry after TCRdb re-called the PCR reads with MiXCR. Counted here are over 25,000 distinct CDR3 sequences, 15% to 20% occurring once; the ten biggest clones make up around 36%. The germline V gene encodes CDR1 KGHDR and CDR2 SFDVKD. The CDR3 has 15 amino acids. With 9 bases removed from V and 9 bases from J, the gap between germline ends came to 23 bases. The material was PBMCs, mostly from graft donor cells, obtained 60 days after TCRalphabeta/CD19-depleted stem cell transplant. This chain uses TRBV24-1 with TRBJ2-1; maybe TRBD2 (6 bases). The sequence derives from a male patient between 2 and 15 years old who had a stem cell transplant for acute lymphoblastic leukemia, so the T cells may come from the graft donor. Here the CDR3 reads CATRLSSGRRGEQFF. CDR3 DNA sequence: TGTGCCACCCGTCTTTCGAGCGGGCGCCGGGGTGAGCAGTTCTTC.